A selection of T cell receptor beta chains follows, all from one sample in a study of blood T cell repertoires in COVID-19. Generated by immunoSEQ multiplex PCR, the TCRdb table keeps only in-frame clones and is missing some. The sample has about 110,000 clones; nearly 85% are singletons. The sample consisted of peripheral blood. Receptor source: a woman aged 45-59 years with acute or convalescent COVID-19. CDR3s include the opening cysteine and the closing phenylalanine or tryptophan. Fields, in order: D gene, J gene, V gene, clone size, CDR3 DNA, CDR3 protein. The D gene is left open where the match is weak. The listing skips clone size in some rows; elsewhere it reads once, few, many or a size class.

d_call: TRBD1; j_call: TRBJ2-5; v_call: TRBV5-1; clone_size: NA; cdr3_nt: TGCGCCAGCAGCTTAGCGGGGACAGGGGGAGAGACCCAGTACTTC; cdr3_aa: CASSLAGTGGETQYF
d_call: TRBD1; j_call: TRBJ2-1; v_call: TRBV19; clone_size: few; cdr3_nt: TGTGCCAGTAGTATCGGGCGACAGGGATACAATGAGCAGTTCTTC; cdr3_aa: CASSIGRQGYNEQFF
d_call: TRBD1; j_call: TRBJ1-2; v_call: TRBV6-5; clone_size: NA; cdr3_nt: TGTGCCAGCAGTTACGTCGGACAGGGGGCCGGCGGCTACACCTTC; cdr3_aa: CASSYVGQGAGGYTF
d_call: TRBD1; j_call: TRBJ1-1; v_call: TRBV25-1; clone_size: NA; cdr3_nt: TGTGCCAGCCGATCCGCGGACAGGGTCACTGAAGCTTTCTTT; cdr3_aa: CASRSADRVTEAFF
d_call: TRBD1; j_call: TRBJ1-2; v_call: TRBV9; clone_size: NA; cdr3_nt: TGTGCCAGCAGCGTAGGTGGGACAGGGCTTTCCTATGGCTACACCTTC; cdr3_aa: CASSVGGTGLSYGYTF
d_call: TRBD2; j_call: TRBJ2-3; v_call: TRBV3-1/TRBV3-2; clone_size: NA; cdr3_nt: TGTGCCAGCAGCCAAGATGGGACTAGCGGTGATACGCAGTATTTT; cdr3_aa: CASSQDGTSGDTQYF
d_call: TRBD1; j_call: TRBJ1-2; v_call: TRBV18; clone_size: NA; cdr3_nt: TGTGCCAGCTCGCCTGGACAGGGGACTTATCCCCGCTTTGGCTACACCTTC; cdr3_aa: CASSPGQGTYPRFGYTF
d_call: NA; j_call: TRBJ2-7; v_call: TRBV9; clone_size: few; cdr3_nt: TGTGCCAGCAGCGTGAGAAGCCTTCCCTACGAGCAGTACTTC; cdr3_aa: CASSVRSLPYEQYF
d_call: NA; j_call: TRBJ1-2; v_call: TRBV19; clone_size: NA; cdr3_nt: TGTGCCAGTAGTATAGGTCCGGGGAACGGCTACACCTTC; cdr3_aa: CASSIGPGNGYTF
d_call: NA; j_call: TRBJ1-6; v_call: TRBV6-1; clone_size: NA; cdr3_nt: TGTGCCAGCAGTGAAAGGCCGGTAGTCCTAGCGGATTCACCCCTCCACTTT; cdr3_aa: CASSERPVVLADSPLHF
d_call: TRBD1; j_call: TRBJ1-2; v_call: TRBV7-3; clone_size: NA; cdr3_nt: TGTGCCAGCAGCTTAGACAGGGCCGGTGGCTACACCTTC; cdr3_aa: CASSLDRAGGYTF
d_call: NA; j_call: TRBJ1-2; v_call: TRBV27; clone_size: NA; cdr3_nt: TGTGCCAGCAGTAGAACAGGGTATAATGGCTACACCTTC; cdr3_aa: CASSRTGYNGYTF
d_call: NA; j_call: TRBJ2-7; v_call: TRBV6-5; clone_size: NA; cdr3_nt: TGTGCCAGCAGTAGGGCAGGGCCCTACGAGCAGTACTTC; cdr3_aa: CASSRAGPYEQYF
d_call: TRBD1; j_call: TRBJ2-7; v_call: TRBV6-1; clone_size: NA; cdr3_nt: TGTGCCAGCAGTGAATTACCGGGACAGGCGTACGAGCAGTACTTC; cdr3_aa: CASSELPGQAYEQYF
d_call: TRBD1; j_call: TRBJ1-2; v_call: TRBV6-4; clone_size: NA; cdr3_nt: TGTGCCAGCAGTGCCGGGACAGGGGGGACCTATGGCTACACCTTC; cdr3_aa: CASSAGTGGTYGYTF
d_call: NA; j_call: TRBJ2-7; v_call: TRBV5-1; clone_size: NA; cdr3_nt: TGCGCCAGCAGCTCGGAGGGCGGGGACCAGCAGTACTTC; cdr3_aa: CASSSEGGDQQYF
d_call: NA; j_call: TRBJ1-2; v_call: TRBV9; clone_size: NA; cdr3_nt: TGTGCCAGCAGTCAGGACATCTATGGCTACACCTTC; cdr3_aa: CASSQDIYGYTF
d_call: TRBD1; j_call: TRBJ2-7; v_call: TRBV3-1/TRBV3-2; clone_size: NA; cdr3_nt: TGTGCCAGCAGCCCGCAGGGGACAGGCCTGGCAACGCAGTACTTC; cdr3_aa: CASSPQGTGLATQYF
d_call: NA; j_call: TRBJ2-7; v_call: TRBV15; clone_size: NA; cdr3_nt: TGTGCCACCAGCGGGGGGACTTTCACCTACGAGCAGTACTTC; cdr3_aa: CATSGGTFTYEQYF
d_call: NA; j_call: TRBJ1-6; v_call: TRBV9; clone_size: once; cdr3_nt: TGTGCCAGCAGCCCTTTGGGGGGGGGAAGCTCCTATAATTCACCCCTCCACTTT; cdr3_aa: CASSPLGGGSSYNSPLHF
d_call: TRBD1; j_call: TRBJ1-2; v_call: TRBV29-1; clone_size: NA; cdr3_nt: TGCAGCGTCCGTACCGGGACAGGGGGCCCATTAGGGGATGGCTACACCTTC; cdr3_aa: CSVRTGTGGPLGDGYTF
d_call: TRBD1; j_call: TRBJ1-2; v_call: TRBV18; clone_size: NA; cdr3_nt: TGTGCCAGCTCACCCTCGGGACAGGGGAACTATGGCTACACCTTC; cdr3_aa: CASSPSGQGNYGYTF
d_call: NA; j_call: TRBJ1-5; v_call: TRBV2; clone_size: NA; cdr3_nt: TGTGCCAGCAGTGACGACAGTGATCAGCCCCAGCATTTT; cdr3_aa: CASSDDSDQPQHF
d_call: NA; j_call: TRBJ1-2; v_call: TRBV25-1; clone_size: NA; cdr3_nt: TGTGCCAGCCTGGGAGAAGCCTATGGCTACACCTTC; cdr3_aa: CASLGEAYGYTF
d_call: NA; j_call: TRBJ2-5; v_call: TRBV5-1; clone_size: NA; cdr3_nt: TGCGCCAGCAGCTGGATACAGGGTATCGCAGAGACCCAGTACTTC; cdr3_aa: CASSWIQGIAETQYF
d_call: NA; j_call: TRBJ1-2; v_call: TRBV12-3/TRBV12-4; clone_size: NA; cdr3_nt: TGTGCCAGCAAACGGACAGTCTATGGCTACACCTTC; cdr3_aa: CASKRTVYGYTF
d_call: NA; j_call: TRBJ1-2; v_call: TRBV18; clone_size: NA; cdr3_nt: TGTGCCAGCTCACCAAGTGGTGCGAGGCCTAACTATGGCTACACCTTC; cdr3_aa: CASSPSGARPNYGYTF
d_call: TRBD1; j_call: TRBJ1-1; v_call: TRBV18; clone_size: NA; cdr3_nt: TGTGCCAGCTCAGAGGGGGCGGGAACTGAAGCTTTCTTT; cdr3_aa: CASSEGAGTEAFF
d_call: NA; j_call: TRBJ2-5; v_call: TRBV7-9; clone_size: NA; cdr3_nt: TGTGCCAGCAGCTTAGCCGGCACGGGGGAGACCCAGTACTTC; cdr3_aa: CASSLAGTGETQYF
d_call: TRBD2; j_call: TRBJ2-4; v_call: TRBV27; clone_size: NA; cdr3_nt: TGTGCCAGCACCCGACTAGCGGGGGGGCCTGGAAGAAACATTCAGTACTTC; cdr3_aa: CASTRLAGGPGRNIQYF
d_call: TRBD2; j_call: TRBJ2-3; v_call: TRBV19; clone_size: NA; cdr3_nt: TGTGCCAGTAGTATTGAAGTAGCGGGGGAGACCCGGCTCCCTACAGATACGCAGTATTTT; cdr3_aa: CASSIEVAGETRLPTDTQYF
d_call: TRBD1; j_call: TRBJ2-2; v_call: TRBV5-1; clone_size: NA; cdr3_nt: TGCGCCAGCAGTCTACAGGGGCACACCGGGGAGCTGTTTTTT; cdr3_aa: CASSLQGHTGELFF
d_call: NA; j_call: TRBJ1-5; v_call: TRBV5-5; clone_size: NA; cdr3_nt: TGTGCCAGCAGCTTGGGGTCCGCAGGGGATCAGCCCCAGCATTTT; cdr3_aa: CASSLGSAGDQPQHF
d_call: TRBD1; j_call: TRBJ1-4; v_call: TRBV18; clone_size: few; cdr3_nt: TGTGCCAGCTCACCGGGGACAGGGCTTGGTGAAAAACTGTTTTTT; cdr3_aa: CASSPGTGLGEKLFF
d_call: NA; j_call: TRBJ1-2; v_call: TRBV28; clone_size: NA; cdr3_nt: TGTGCCAGCAGGCGAGACTATGGCTACACCTTC; cdr3_aa: CASRRDYGYTF
d_call: TRBD2; j_call: TRBJ2-1; v_call: TRBV11-2; clone_size: NA; cdr3_nt: TGTGCCAGCAGCTTAGCCCGTGGACTAGCGGGGTACAATGAGCAGTTCTTC; cdr3_aa: CASSLARGLAGYNEQFF
d_call: NA; j_call: TRBJ2-2; v_call: TRBV30; clone_size: NA; cdr3_nt: TGTGCCTGGAGTGTACAGTGGACAGCCGGGGAGCTGTTTTTT; cdr3_aa: CAWSVQWTAGELFF
d_call: NA; j_call: TRBJ2-4; v_call: TRBV28; clone_size: NA; cdr3_nt: TGTGCCAGCAGTTTTTTAGACAGACAAAACATTCAGTACTTC; cdr3_aa: CASSFLDRQNIQYF
d_call: TRBD1; j_call: TRBJ1-5; v_call: TRBV19; clone_size: NA; cdr3_nt: TGTGCCAGTAGCAAGGGACAGGGTAATCAGCCCCAGCATTTT; cdr3_aa: CASSKGQGNQPQHF
d_call: NA; j_call: TRBJ2-7; v_call: TRBV11-2; clone_size: few; cdr3_nt: TGTGCCAGCAGCTTAAACGTGCTAGCGAGGGAGTACTTC; cdr3_aa: CASSLNVLAREYF
d_call: NA; j_call: TRBJ2-3; v_call: TRBV18; clone_size: NA; cdr3_nt: TGTGCCAGCTCACCACCTAAGACTTATACGCAGTATTTT; cdr3_aa: CASSPPKTYTQYF
d_call: NA; j_call: TRBJ1-1; v_call: TRBV7-6; clone_size: NA; cdr3_nt: TGTGCCAGCAGCTTGGGGACTCCACCGAACACTGAAGCTTTCTTT; cdr3_aa: CASSLGTPPNTEAFF
d_call: TRBD1; j_call: TRBJ2-6; v_call: TRBV10-1; clone_size: NA; cdr3_nt: TGCGCCAGCAGTGAGTCTTTAGGACAGGGGGCGACTGGGGCCAACGTCCTGACTTTC; cdr3_aa: CASSESLGQGATGANVLTF
d_call: TRBD1; j_call: TRBJ2-7; v_call: TRBV18; clone_size: few; cdr3_nt: TGTGCCAGCTCACCACCGAACAGGGGAAACTCGCTCGACGAGCAGTACTTC; cdr3_aa: CASSPPNRGNSLDEQYF
d_call: NA; j_call: TRBJ2-1; v_call: TRBV5-1; clone_size: NA; cdr3_nt: TGCGCCAGCAGCTTGGTGGGGGGGACAGGCGATTACAATGAGCAGTTCTTC; cdr3_aa: CASSLVGGTGDYNEQFF
d_call: NA; j_call: TRBJ1-2; v_call: TRBV5-1; clone_size: once; cdr3_nt: TGCGCCAGCAGCTTGGGGGACACCTACTATGGCTACACCTTC; cdr3_aa: CASSLGDTYYGYTF
d_call: TRBD2; j_call: TRBJ2-3; v_call: TRBV11-2; clone_size: NA; cdr3_nt: TGTGCCAGCACCGCGACCCGGGGGGCAGATACGCAGTATTTT; cdr3_aa: CASTATRGADTQYF
d_call: NA; j_call: TRBJ2-2; v_call: TRBV4-1; clone_size: NA; cdr3_nt: TGCGCCAGCAGCCCAGGGTTGAGAATTTCGAACACCGGGGAGCTGTTTTTT; cdr3_aa: CASSPGLRISNTGELFF
d_call: TRBD1; j_call: TRBJ2-7; v_call: TRBV30; clone_size: NA; cdr3_nt: TGTGCCTGGAGCCCCCGAGGGACAGGTCTTGGCGAGCAGTACTTC; cdr3_aa: CAWSPRGTGLGEQYF
d_call: TRBD1; j_call: TRBJ1-1; v_call: TRBV28; clone_size: once; cdr3_nt: TGTGCCCGCTTACAGGGGGGGGGTATGAACACTGAAGCTTTCTTT; cdr3_aa: CARLQGGGMNTEAFF
d_call: TRBD2; j_call: TRBJ2-2; v_call: TRBV7-2; clone_size: few; cdr3_nt: TGTGCCAGCAGCATCGGACTAGCGGGGGGCGGGGAGCTGTTTTTT; cdr3_aa: CASSIGLAGGGELFF
d_call: NA; j_call: TRBJ1-1; v_call: TRBV9; clone_size: NA; cdr3_nt: TGTGCCAGCAGCCCGAGGGGGGGTTCCGCTGAAGCTTTCTTT; cdr3_aa: CASSPRGGSAEAFF
d_call: NA; j_call: TRBJ1-2; v_call: TRBV4-2; clone_size: NA; cdr3_nt: TGTGCCAGCAGCCTGCAGGGGAATGTCGGCTACACTTTC; cdr3_aa: CASSLQGNVGYTF
d_call: NA; j_call: TRBJ1-1; v_call: TRBV5-1; clone_size: NA; cdr3_nt: TGCGCCAGCAGCTCTCGTACGACAGGCTTAAACACTGAAGCTTTCTTT; cdr3_aa: CASSSRTTGLNTEAFF